Listed below are T cell receptor beta chains from one sample, sequenced in a study of shared clonotypes between healthy human individuals. Repertoires were generated with immunoSEQ multiplex PCR, while TCRdb's copy carries only in-frame clones and drops some. The table records 450,000 or so clones, around 77% of them present only once. The sample consisted of PBMCs. Receptor source: a woman in her 40s in good health. Some clones in this sample may be carry-over from other donors' samples. CDR3s include the opening cysteine and the closing phenylalanine or tryptophan. D genes are given only for firm matches. Only part of the rows carry a size: once, few, many, or a class if the clone is expanded.

D gene: NA; V gene: TRBV15; J gene: TRBJ2-5; clone size: NA; CDR3 protein: CATSAGRIETQYF; CDR3 DNA: TGTGCCACCTCGGCGGGAAGAATAGAGACCCAGTACTTC
D gene: TRBD2; V gene: TRBV30; J gene: TRBJ2-3; clone size: NA; CDR3 protein: CAWSSGRVSTDTQYF; CDR3 DNA: TGTGCCTGGAGTAGCGGGAGGGTTAGCACAGATACGCAGTATTTT
D gene: NA; V gene: TRBV12-5; J gene: TRBJ1-2; clone size: once; CDR3 protein: CASGSPPSIYGYTF; CDR3 DNA: TGTGCTAGTGGTTCACCCCCCTCGATCTATGGCTACACCTTC
D gene: NA; V gene: TRBV2; J gene: TRBJ1-2; clone size: NA; CDR3 protein: CATSENYGYTF; CDR3 DNA: TGTGCCACCTCAGAGAACTATGGCTACACCTTC
D gene: NA; V gene: TRBV30; J gene: TRBJ1-5; clone size: NA; CDR3 protein: CAWKGGTTDQPQHF; CDR3 DNA: TGTGCCTGGAAAGGAGGGACAACGGATCAGCCCCAGCATTTT
D gene: NA; V gene: TRBV2; J gene: TRBJ2-7; clone size: NA; CDR3 protein: CASSEASGYEQYF; CDR3 DNA: TGTGCCAGCAGTGAAGCCAGCGGCTACGAGCAGTACTTC
D gene: NA; V gene: TRBV2; J gene: TRBJ2-2; clone size: NA; CDR3 protein: CASSTSRGTGELFF; CDR3 DNA: TGTGCCAGCAGTACATCGCGGGGCACCGGGGAGCTGTTTTTT
D gene: TRBD2; V gene: TRBV29-1; J gene: TRBJ2-5; clone size: NA; CDR3 protein: CSVEGNSGRGGETQYF; CDR3 DNA: TGCAGCGTTGAAGGGAATAGCGGGAGAGGGGGGGAGACCCAGTACTTC
D gene: NA; V gene: TRBV7-2; J gene: TRBJ1-5; clone size: NA; CDR3 protein: CASSSDYRNQPQHF; CDR3 DNA: TGTGCCAGCAGCTCTGACTACCGCAATCAGCCCCAGCATTTT
D gene: TRBD1; V gene: TRBV5-5; J gene: TRBJ1-5; clone size: NA; CDR3 protein: CASSWTGNFFQPQHF; CDR3 DNA: TGTGCCAGCAGTTGGACAGGGAATTTTTTTCAGCCCCAGCATTTT
D gene: NA; V gene: TRBV6-1; J gene: TRBJ2-5; clone size: NA; CDR3 protein: CAVRPRRGGQETQYF; CDR3 DNA: TGTGCCGTCAGGCCCCGAAGAGGGGGACAAGAGACCCAGTACTTC
D gene: TRBD2; V gene: TRBV9; J gene: TRBJ2-1; clone size: NA; CDR3 protein: CASSASGASFEQFF; CDR3 DNA: TGTGCCAGCAGCGCTAGCGGTGCTAGTTTCGAGCAGTTCTTC
D gene: NA; V gene: TRBV28; J gene: TRBJ1-5; clone size: few; CDR3 protein: CASSPGHIGYSNQPQHF; CDR3 DNA: TGTGCCAGCAGCCCGGGACACATAGGATATAGCAATCAGCCCCAGCATTTT
D gene: TRBD2; V gene: TRBV11-3; J gene: TRBJ2-1; clone size: NA; CDR3 protein: CASSKLLAGGGNEQFF; CDR3 DNA: TGTGCCAGCAGCAAACTACTAGCGGGAGGGGGCAATGAGCAGTTCTTC
D gene: NA; V gene: TRBV5-8; J gene: TRBJ1-2; clone size: NA; CDR3 protein: CASSLVRLGTSLLGYTF; CDR3 DNA: TGTGCCAGCAGCCTTGTTCGACTCGGGACATCCCTATTAGGCTACACCTTC
D gene: NA; V gene: TRBV18; J gene: TRBJ1-4; clone size: once; CDR3 protein: CASSPSFTNEKLFF; CDR3 DNA: TGTGCCAGCTCACCGTCGTTTACTAATGAAAAACTGTTTTTT
D gene: TRBD1; V gene: TRBV27; J gene: TRBJ2-3; clone size: NA; CDR3 protein: CASSKPFGQAGADTQYF; CDR3 DNA: TGTGCCAGCAGTAAACCGTTCGGACAGGCCGGAGCAGATACGCAGTATTTT
D gene: NA; V gene: TRBV7-3; J gene: TRBJ2-1; clone size: few; CDR3 protein: CASSLIGEQFF; CDR3 DNA: TGTGCCAGCAGCTTAATCGGAGAGCAGTTCTTC
D gene: NA; V gene: TRBV11-2; J gene: TRBJ2-1; clone size: NA; CDR3 protein: CASSFAGQSYNEQFF; CDR3 DNA: TGTGCCAGCAGCTTTGCGGGACAGTCATACAATGAGCAGTTCTTC
D gene: TRBD1; V gene: TRBV6-1; J gene: TRBJ2-3; clone size: NA; CDR3 protein: CASSGTGGRSDTQYF; CDR3 DNA: TGTGCCAGCAGTGGGACAGGGGGCCGGTCAGATACGCAGTATTTT
D gene: NA; V gene: TRBV7-9; J gene: TRBJ1-1; clone size: NA; CDR3 protein: CASSFGQANTEAFF; CDR3 DNA: TGTGCCAGCAGCTTTGGGCAGGCGAACACTGAAGCTTTCTTT
D gene: NA; V gene: TRBV10-3; J gene: TRBJ1-2; clone size: NA; CDR3 protein: CAISDRQNLTNYGYTF; CDR3 DNA: TGTGCCATCAGTGATCGGCAGAACCTAACTAACTATGGCTACACCTTC
D gene: TRBD2; V gene: TRBV18; J gene: TRBJ2-5; clone size: NA; CDR3 protein: CASSRSAGGEETQYF; CDR3 DNA: TGTGCCAGCTCACGGTCCGCGGGAGGGGAAGAGACCCAGTACTTC
D gene: NA; V gene: TRBV4-3; J gene: TRBJ1-1; clone size: NA; CDR3 protein: CASSQDLGRPNTEAFF; CDR3 DNA: TGCGCCAGCAGCCAAGATCTGGGGCGGCCGAACACTGAAGCTTTCTTT
D gene: NA; V gene: TRBV28; J gene: TRBJ2-5; clone size: NA; CDR3 protein: CASSLTTYQYF; CDR3 DNA: TGTGCCAGCAGTTTAACAACTTACCAGTACTTC
D gene: TRBD1; V gene: TRBV7-8; J gene: TRBJ1-1; clone size: NA; CDR3 protein: CASSLPGGMNTEAFF; CDR3 DNA: TGTGCCAGCAGCTTACCAGGGGGTATGAACACTGAAGCTTTCTTT
D gene: NA; V gene: TRBV19; J gene: TRBJ2-2; clone size: few; CDR3 protein: CASSTHSTGELFF; CDR3 DNA: TGTGCCAGTAGTACCCATTCGACCGGGGAGCTGTTTTTT
D gene: NA; V gene: TRBV5-1; J gene: TRBJ2-7; clone size: NA; CDR3 protein: CASSLNTPMGYEQYF; CDR3 DNA: TGCGCCAGCAGCTTGAATACACCCATGGGCTACGAGCAGTACTTC
D gene: NA; V gene: TRBV23-1; J gene: TRBJ2-7; clone size: once; CDR3 protein: CASSRGPCAYEQYF; CDR3 DNA: TGCGCCAGCAGTCGGGGACCGTGCGCCTACGAGCAGTACTTC
D gene: TRBD1; V gene: TRBV7-2; J gene: TRBJ2-2; clone size: NA; CDR3 protein: CASRLGQGNSGELFF; CDR3 DNA: TGTGCCAGCAGATTGGGACAGGGAAATTCCGGGGAGCTGTTTTTT
D gene: NA; V gene: TRBV7-8; J gene: TRBJ1-5; clone size: NA; CDR3 protein: CASSLAADQPQHF; CDR3 DNA: TGTGCCAGCAGCTTAGCCGCGGATCAGCCCCAGCATTTT
D gene: TRBD1; V gene: TRBV10-3; J gene: TRBJ1-4; clone size: NA; CDR3 protein: CAISPGQNNEKLFF; CDR3 DNA: TGTGCCATCAGTCCGGGACAGAATAATGAAAAACTGTTTTTT